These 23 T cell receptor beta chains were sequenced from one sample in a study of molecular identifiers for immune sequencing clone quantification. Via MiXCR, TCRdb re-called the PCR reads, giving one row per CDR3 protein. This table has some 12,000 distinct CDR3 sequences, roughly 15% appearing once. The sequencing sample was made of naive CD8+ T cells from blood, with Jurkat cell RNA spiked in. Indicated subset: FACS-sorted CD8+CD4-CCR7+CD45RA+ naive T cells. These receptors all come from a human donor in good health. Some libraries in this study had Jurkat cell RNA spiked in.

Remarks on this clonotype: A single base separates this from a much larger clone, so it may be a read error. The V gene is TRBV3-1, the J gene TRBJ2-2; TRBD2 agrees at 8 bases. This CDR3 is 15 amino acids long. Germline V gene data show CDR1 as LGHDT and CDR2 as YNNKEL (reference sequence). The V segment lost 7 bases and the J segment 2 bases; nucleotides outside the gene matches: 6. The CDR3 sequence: CASTGGPPNTGELFF. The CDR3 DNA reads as TGTGCCAGCACGGGAGGGCCCCCAAACACCGGGGAGCTGTTTTTT.

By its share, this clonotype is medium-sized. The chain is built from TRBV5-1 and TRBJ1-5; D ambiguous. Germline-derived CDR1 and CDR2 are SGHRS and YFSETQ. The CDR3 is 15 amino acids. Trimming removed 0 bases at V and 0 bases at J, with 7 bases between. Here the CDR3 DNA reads TGCGCCAGCAGCTTGGGGGGATCTAGCAATCAGCCCCAGCATTTT. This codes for CASSLGGSSNQPQHF.

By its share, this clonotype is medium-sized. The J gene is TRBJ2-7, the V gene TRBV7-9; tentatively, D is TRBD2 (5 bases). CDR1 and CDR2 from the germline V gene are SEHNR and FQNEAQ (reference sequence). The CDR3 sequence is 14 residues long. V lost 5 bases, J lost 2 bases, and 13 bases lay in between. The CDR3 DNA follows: TGTGCCAGCAGCCCTTCTAAGAGGGCCTACGAGCAGTACTTC. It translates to CASSPSKRAYEQYF.

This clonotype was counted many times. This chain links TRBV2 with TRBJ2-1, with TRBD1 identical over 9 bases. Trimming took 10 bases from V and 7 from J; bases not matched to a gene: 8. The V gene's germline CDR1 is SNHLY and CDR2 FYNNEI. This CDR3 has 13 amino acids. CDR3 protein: CATGQGAFNEQFF. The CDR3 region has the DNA TGTGCCACGGGACAGGGTGCTTTTAATGAGCAGTTCTTC.

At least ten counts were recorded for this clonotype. The CDR3 loop is CASSPSPGQYSNQPQHF. CDR3 DNA sequence: TGTGCCAGCTCACCTAGCCCGGGACAGTATAGCAATCAGCCCCAGCATTTT. This sequence joins TRBV18 and TRBJ1-5, with 7 bases matching TRBD1. Germline assignment: CDR1 KGHSH and CDR2 LQKENI. There are 17 residues in the CDR3. With 3 bases clipped from V and 0 bases from J, the junction kept 8 bases outside the gene matches.

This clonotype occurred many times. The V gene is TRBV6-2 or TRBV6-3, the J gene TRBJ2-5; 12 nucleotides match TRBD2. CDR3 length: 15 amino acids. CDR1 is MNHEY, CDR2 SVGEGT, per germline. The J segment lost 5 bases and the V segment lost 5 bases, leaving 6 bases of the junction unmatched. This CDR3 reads CASSRLAGVLETQYF. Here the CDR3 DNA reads TGTGCCAGCAGTAGACTAGCGGGAGTTCTCGAGACCCAGTACTTC.

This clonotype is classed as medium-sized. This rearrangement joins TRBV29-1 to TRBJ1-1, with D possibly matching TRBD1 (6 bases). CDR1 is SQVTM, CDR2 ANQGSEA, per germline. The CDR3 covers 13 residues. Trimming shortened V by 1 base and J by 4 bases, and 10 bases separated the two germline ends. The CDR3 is CSVEAGGLTEAFF. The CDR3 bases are TGCAGCGTTGAAGCCGGGGGCCTCACTGAAGCTTTCTTT. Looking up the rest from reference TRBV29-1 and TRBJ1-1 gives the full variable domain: SAVISQKPSRDICQRGTSLTIQCQVDSQVTMMFWYRQQPGQSLTLIATANQGSEATYESGFVIDKFPISRPNLTFSTLTVSNMSPEDSSIYLCSVEAGGLTEAFFGQGTRLTVV.

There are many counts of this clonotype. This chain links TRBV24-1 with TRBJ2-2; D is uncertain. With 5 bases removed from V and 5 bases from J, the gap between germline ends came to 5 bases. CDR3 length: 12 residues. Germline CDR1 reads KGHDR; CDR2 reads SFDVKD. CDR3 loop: CATSAGTGELFF. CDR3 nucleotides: TGTGCCACCAGTGCCGGAACCGGGGAGCTGTTTTTT.

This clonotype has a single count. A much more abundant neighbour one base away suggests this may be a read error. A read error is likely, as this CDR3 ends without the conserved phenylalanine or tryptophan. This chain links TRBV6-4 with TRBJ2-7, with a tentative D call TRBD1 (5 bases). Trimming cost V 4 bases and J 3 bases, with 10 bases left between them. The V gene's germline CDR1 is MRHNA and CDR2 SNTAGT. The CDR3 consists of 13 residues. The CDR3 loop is CASSVRVGYEQYL. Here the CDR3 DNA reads TGTGCCAGCAGTGTCAGGGTGGGCTACGAGCAGTACCTC.

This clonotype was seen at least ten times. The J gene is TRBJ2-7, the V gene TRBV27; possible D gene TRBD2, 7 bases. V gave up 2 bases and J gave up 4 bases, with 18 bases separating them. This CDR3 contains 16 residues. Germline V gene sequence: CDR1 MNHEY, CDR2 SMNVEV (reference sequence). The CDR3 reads CASSLQASRGGYEQYF. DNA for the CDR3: TGTGCCAGCAGTTTACAAGCCTCTAGGGGGGGATACGAGCAGTACTTC.

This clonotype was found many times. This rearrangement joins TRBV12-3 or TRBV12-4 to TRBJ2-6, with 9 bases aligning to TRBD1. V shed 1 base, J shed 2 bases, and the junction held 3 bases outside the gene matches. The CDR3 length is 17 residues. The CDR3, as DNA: TGTGCCAGCAGTTTAGTGGGACAGGGTCCTGGGGCCAACGTCCTGACTTTC. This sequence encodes CASSLVGQGPGANVLTF.

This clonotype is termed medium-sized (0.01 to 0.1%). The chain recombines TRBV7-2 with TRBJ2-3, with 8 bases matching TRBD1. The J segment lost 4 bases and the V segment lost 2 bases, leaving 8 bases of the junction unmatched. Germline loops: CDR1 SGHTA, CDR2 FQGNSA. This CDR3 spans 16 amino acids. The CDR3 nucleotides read TGTGCCAGCAGCTTAATCGCAGGGGGCTTCGCAGATACGCAGTATTTT. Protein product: CASSLIAGGFADTQYF.

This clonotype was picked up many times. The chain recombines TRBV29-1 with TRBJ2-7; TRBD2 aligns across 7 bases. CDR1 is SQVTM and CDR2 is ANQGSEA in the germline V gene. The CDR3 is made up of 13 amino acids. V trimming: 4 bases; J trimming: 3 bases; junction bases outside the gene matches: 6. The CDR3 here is CSVVLADFYEQYF. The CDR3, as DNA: TGCAGCGTTGTCCTAGCGGACTTCTACGAGCAGTACTTC.

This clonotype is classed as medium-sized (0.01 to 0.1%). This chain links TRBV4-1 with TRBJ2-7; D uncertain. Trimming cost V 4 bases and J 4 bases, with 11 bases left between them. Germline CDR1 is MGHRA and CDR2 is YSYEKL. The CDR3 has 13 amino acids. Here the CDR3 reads CASSLDQAYEQYF. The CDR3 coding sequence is TGCGCCAGCAGCCTCGACCAAGCTTACGAGCAGTACTTC.

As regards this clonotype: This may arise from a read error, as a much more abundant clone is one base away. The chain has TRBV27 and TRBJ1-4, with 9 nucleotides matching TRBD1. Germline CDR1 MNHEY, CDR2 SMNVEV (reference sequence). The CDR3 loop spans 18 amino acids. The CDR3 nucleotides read TGTGCCAGCAGTCCCTTTGGGGGACAGGGCCTAACTAATGGAAAACTGTTTTTT. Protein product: CASSPFGGQGLTNGKLFF.

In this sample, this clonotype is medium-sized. The CDR3 loop reads CASSLRARSYEQYF. CDR3 sequence (DNA): TGTGCCAGCTCCTTAAGGGCCAGAAGCTACGAGCAGTACTTC. The chain recombines TRBV28 with TRBJ2-7, with D unresolved. V dropped 8 bases and J dropped 3 bases, with 17 bases sitting between them. The length of the CDR3 is 14 residues. Germline V gene lookup returns CDR1 MDHEN and CDR2 SYDVKM.

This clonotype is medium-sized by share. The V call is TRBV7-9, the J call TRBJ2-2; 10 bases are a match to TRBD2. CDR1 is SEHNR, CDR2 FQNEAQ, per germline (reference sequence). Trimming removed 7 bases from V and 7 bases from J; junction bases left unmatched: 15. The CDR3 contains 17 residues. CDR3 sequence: CASIQTPTSGSGGELFF. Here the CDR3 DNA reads TGTGCCAGCATCCAAACCCCGACTAGCGGGTCCGGCGGGGAGCTGTTTTTT. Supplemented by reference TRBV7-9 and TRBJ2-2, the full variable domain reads DTGVSQNPRHKITKRGQNVTFRCDPISEHNRLYWYRQTLGQGPEFLTYFQNEAQLEKSRLLSDRFSAERPKGSFSTLEIQRTEQGDSAMYLCASIQTPTSGSGGELFFGEGSRLTVL.

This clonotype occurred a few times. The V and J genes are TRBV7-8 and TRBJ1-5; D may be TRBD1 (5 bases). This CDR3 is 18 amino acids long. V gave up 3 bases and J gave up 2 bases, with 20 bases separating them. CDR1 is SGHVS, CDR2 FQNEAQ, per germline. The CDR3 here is CASSFAGREFFGNQPQHF. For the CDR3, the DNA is TGTGCCAGCAGCTTTGCCGGCAGGGAGTTTTTCGGCAATCAGCCCCAGCATTTT.

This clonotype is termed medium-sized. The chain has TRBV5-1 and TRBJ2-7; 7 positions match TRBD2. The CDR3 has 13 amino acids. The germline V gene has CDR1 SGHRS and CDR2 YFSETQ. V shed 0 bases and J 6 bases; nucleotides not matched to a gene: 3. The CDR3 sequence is CASSLGGGLEQYF. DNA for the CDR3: TGCGCCAGCAGCTTGGGCGGGGGACTCGAGCAGTACTTC.

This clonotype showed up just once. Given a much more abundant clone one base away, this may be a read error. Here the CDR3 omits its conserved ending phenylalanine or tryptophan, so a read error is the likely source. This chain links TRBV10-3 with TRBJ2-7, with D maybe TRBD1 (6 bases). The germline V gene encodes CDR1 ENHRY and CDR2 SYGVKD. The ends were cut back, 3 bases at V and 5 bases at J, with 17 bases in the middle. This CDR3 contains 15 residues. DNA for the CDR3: TGTGCCATCAGTGACCCGACAGGATCCTTTGACGAGCAGTACTCC. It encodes CAISDPTGSFDEQYS.

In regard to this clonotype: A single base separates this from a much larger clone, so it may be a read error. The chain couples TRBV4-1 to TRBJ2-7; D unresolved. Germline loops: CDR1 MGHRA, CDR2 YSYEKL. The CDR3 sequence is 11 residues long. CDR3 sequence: CASSQGPEQCF. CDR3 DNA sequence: TGCGCCAGCAGCCAGGGCCCCGAGCAGTGCTTC.

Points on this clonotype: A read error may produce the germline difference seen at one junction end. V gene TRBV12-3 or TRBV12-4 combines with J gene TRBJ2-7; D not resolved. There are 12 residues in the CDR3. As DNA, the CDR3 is TGTGCCAGCAGTCTAAACCTGGGCGAGCAGTCCTTC. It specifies CASSLNLGEQSF.

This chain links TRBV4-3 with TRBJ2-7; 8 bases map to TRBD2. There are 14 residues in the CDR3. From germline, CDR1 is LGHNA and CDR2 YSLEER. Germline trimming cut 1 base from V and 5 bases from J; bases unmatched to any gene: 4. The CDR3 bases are TGCGCCAGCAGCCAAGGACTAGCGAAAGACGAGCAGTACTTC. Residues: CASSQGLAKDEQYF.